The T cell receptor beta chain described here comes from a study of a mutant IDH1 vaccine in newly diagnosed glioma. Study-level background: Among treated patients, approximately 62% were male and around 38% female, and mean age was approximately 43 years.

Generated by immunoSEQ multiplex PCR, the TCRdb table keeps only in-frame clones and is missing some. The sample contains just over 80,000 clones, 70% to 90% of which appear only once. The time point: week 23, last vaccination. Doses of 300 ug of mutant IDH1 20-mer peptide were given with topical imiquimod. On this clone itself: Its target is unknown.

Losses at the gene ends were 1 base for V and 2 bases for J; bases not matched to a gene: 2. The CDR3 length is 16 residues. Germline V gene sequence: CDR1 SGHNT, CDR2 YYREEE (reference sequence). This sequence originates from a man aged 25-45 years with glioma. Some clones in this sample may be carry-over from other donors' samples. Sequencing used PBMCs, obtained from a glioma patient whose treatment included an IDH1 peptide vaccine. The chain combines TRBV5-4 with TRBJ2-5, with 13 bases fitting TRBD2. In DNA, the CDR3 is TGTGCCAGCAGCTTGCCGACTAGCGGGGGGCAAGAGACCCAGTACTTC. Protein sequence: CASSLPTSGGQETQYF.